A single sample is the source of the 11 T cell receptor beta chains below, sequenced in a study of a mutant IDH1 vaccine in newly diagnosed glioma. Time point: week 11, during vaccination. Vaccinated patients received 300 ug of mutant IDH1 20-mer peptide per dose, with topical imiquimod. No antigen has been assigned to these receptors. Method: immunoSEQ multiplex PCR; TCRdb's copy keeps in-frame clones and lacks some. The table lists 110,000 or so clones, roughly nine tenths of them singletons. The input for sequencing was PBMCs, taken from a glioma patient whose treatment included an IDH1 peptide vaccine. These receptors were obtained from a woman in her forties or fifties with glioma.

This sequence joins TRBV6-5 and TRBJ2-5; 9 bases align to TRBD2. The CDR3 covers 14 residues. V dropped 6 bases and J dropped 5; count of bases not matched to a gene: 7. Germline CDR1 is MNHEY and CDR2 is SVGAGI. CDR3 region: CASSRAGGVETQYF. CDR3 sequence (DNA): TGTGCCAGCAGCCGAGCGGGGGGAGTGGAGACCCAGTACTTC.

The CDR3 loop is CASSLLTYSGNTIYF. The CDR3 region has the DNA TGCGCCAGCAGCCTGTTGACGTATTCTGGAAACACCATATATTTT. J is TRBJ1-3 and V is TRBV4-1; D unclear. The CDR3 loop spans 15 amino acids. V was trimmed by 4 bases and J by 1 base, leaving 11 bases between them. CDR1 and CDR2 from the germline V gene are MGHRA and YSYEKL.

The chain employs TRBV28 and TRBJ2-6; D gene unclear. Germline values: CDR1 MDHEN, CDR2 SYDVKM. This CDR3 is 13 amino acids long. V lost 6 bases and J lost 2, with 5 bases in between. The CDR3 bases are TGTGCCAGCAGAGTACCTGGGGCCAACGTCCTGACTTTC. It translates to CASRVPGANVLTF. The full variable domain, rest sourced from reference TRBV28 and TRBJ2-6, is DVKVTQSSRYLVKRTGEKVFLECVQDMDHENMFWYRQDPGLGLRLIYFSYDVKMKEKGDIPEGYSVSREKKERFSLILESASTNQTSMYLCASRVPGANVLTFGAGSRLTVL.

This chain joins TRBV6-1 and TRBJ2-5; D gene ambiguous. This CDR3 spans 14 amino acids. V was shortened by 4 bases and J by 1 base, with 10 bases between the two germline ends. The V gene's germline CDR1 is MNHNS and CDR2 SASEGT. The CDR3 sequence: CASSGARFQETQYF. The CDR3 DNA reads TGTGCCAGCAGTGGGGCCCGCTTCCAAGAGACCCAGTACTTC.

The chain employs TRBV15 and TRBJ2-1; D unclear. Trimming removed 5 bases at V and 8 bases at J, with 13 bases between. CDR1 is LNHNV and CDR2 is YYDKDF in the germline V gene (reference sequence). This CDR3 is 13 amino acids long. For the CDR3, the DNA is TGTGCCACCAGCGGCACACAGTTCCATGAGCAGTTCTTC. It is translated as CATSGTQFHEQFF.

V is TRBV28 and J is TRBJ1-4, with D perhaps matching TRBD1 (6 bases). V was trimmed by 2 bases and J by 2 bases, leaving 9 bases between them. Per the germline V gene, CDR1 is MDHEN and CDR2 is SYDVKM. The length of the CDR3 is 15 residues. CDR3 sequence: CASSLVTGTNEKLFF. CDR3 nucleotide sequence: TGTGCCAGCAGTTTAGTCACAGGGACTAATGAAAAACTGTTTTTT.

V usage is TRBV11-2 and J usage is TRBJ1-5, with D maybe TRBD1 (5 bases). V was shortened by 0 bases and J by 2 bases, with 14 bases between the two germline ends. The germline CDR1 and CDR2 sequences are SGHAT and FQNNGV. There are 17 residues in the CDR3. CDR3 loop: CASSLDYARAGNQPQHF. For the CDR3, the DNA is TGTGCCAGCAGCTTAGATTACGCCAGGGCTGGCAATCAGCCCCAGCATTTT.

The chain has TRBV2 and TRBJ2-3, with 10 bases that match TRBD1. The V gene end was trimmed by 6 bases and the J gene end by 4 bases; junction bases not matched to a gene: 7. Germline assignment: CDR1 SNHLY and CDR2 FYNNEI. This CDR3 has 15 amino acids. The chain's CDR3 is CASRLGQGGADTQYF. CDR3 sequence (DNA): TGTGCCAGCAGACTAGGACAGGGGGGGGCAGATACGCAGTATTTT.

V gene TRBV9 combines with J gene TRBJ2-2; D is unclear. With 1 base removed from V and 0 bases from J, the gap between germline ends came to 10 bases. The CDR3 totals 16 residues. Per the germline V gene, CDR1 is SGDLS and CDR2 is YYNGEE. The CDR3 DNA reads as TGTGCCAGCAGCGTATCGGGCGGCTCGAACACCGGGGAGCTGTTTTTT. This gives the protein CASSVSGGSNTGELFF.

This chain links TRBV7-3 with TRBJ2-2; D is possibly TRBD2 (5 bases). The ends were cut back, 8 bases at V and 4 bases at J, with 11 bases in the middle. Germline-derived CDR1 and CDR2 are SGHTA and FQGTGA. This CDR3 has 13 amino acids. The CDR3 spells CASGFRGTGELFF. CDR3 nucleotides: TGTGCCAGCGGATTTCGGGGCACCGGGGAGCTGTTTTTT.

The chain is built from TRBV12-5 and TRBJ2-2, with a weak D call TRBD1 (6 bases). CDR1 and CDR2 from the germline V gene are LGHNT and FRNRAP. The V gene lost 6 bases and the J gene lost 4 bases, with 9 bases spanning the gap. The CDR3 extends over 13 amino acids. The CDR3 spells CASGQTGTGELFF. CDR3 DNA: TGTGCTAGTGGCCAGACAGGCACCGGGGAGCTGTTTTTT.